Only one count was recorded for the clone carrying this T cell receptor (beta chain). V was clipped by 6 bases and J by 8 bases; unmatched bases: 11. The CDR3 spans 15 residues. Per germline, CDR1 SEHNR and CDR2 FQNEAQ (reference sequence). Focal radiation with ipilimumab CTLA-4 blockade was given to patients with chemo-refractory metastatic non-small-cell lung cancer. The data originate from a study of radiotherapy plus CTLA-4 blockade in lung cancer. Some clones are missing from TCRdb's copy, which holds only in-frame ones; the method was immunoSEQ multiplex PCR. The profile shows tens of thousands of clones, 70% to 90% of them singletons.

This clonotype was sampled from a human donor with non-small cell lung cancer that progressed on radiotherapy plus ipilimumab. The source material was peripheral blood, sampled from a patient treated with radiotherapy plus ipilimumab. V gene TRBV7-9 combines with J gene TRBJ2-1; 9 bases align to TRBD2. This CDR3 reads CASSSGASGIDEQFF. CDR3 DNA sequence: TGTGCCAGCAGTTCAGGGGCTAGCGGGATCGATGAGCAGTTCTTC.